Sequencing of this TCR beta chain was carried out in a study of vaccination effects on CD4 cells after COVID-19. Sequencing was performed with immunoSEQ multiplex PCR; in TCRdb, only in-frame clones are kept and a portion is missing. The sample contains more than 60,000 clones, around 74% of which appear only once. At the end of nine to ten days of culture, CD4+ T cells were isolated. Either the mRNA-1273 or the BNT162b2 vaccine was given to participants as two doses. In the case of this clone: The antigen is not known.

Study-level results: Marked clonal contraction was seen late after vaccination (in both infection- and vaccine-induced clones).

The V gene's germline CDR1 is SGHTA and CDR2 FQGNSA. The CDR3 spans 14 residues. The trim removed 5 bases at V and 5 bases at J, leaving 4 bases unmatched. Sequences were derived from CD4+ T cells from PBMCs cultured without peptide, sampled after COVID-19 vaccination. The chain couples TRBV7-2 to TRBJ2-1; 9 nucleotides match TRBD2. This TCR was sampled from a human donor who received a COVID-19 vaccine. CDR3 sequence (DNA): TGTGCCAGCAGCACGAAGCGGGGGGACAATGAGCAGTTCTTC. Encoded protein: CASSTKRGDNEQFF.